This is a list of T cell receptor beta chains from one sample in a study of T cell changes during pregnancy in multiple sclerosis. Generated by immunoSEQ multiplex PCR, the TCRdb table keeps only in-frame clones and is missing some. The sample lists just under 85,000 clones, 80% to 95% occurring once. The specimen was peripheral blood, collected in the first trimester of pregnancy. The receptors come from a female donor with multiple sclerosis, enrolled in a pregnancy study. The CDR3 runs from the conserved cysteine through the conserved F or W. The order of the fields is clone size, J gene, V gene, D gene, CDR3 protein. D genes are given only for firm matches. Only part of the rows carry a size: once, few, many, or a class if the clone is expanded.

clone size: .; J gene: TRBJ2-3; V gene: TRBV5-4; D gene: .; CDR3 protein: CASSNLGRGDTDTQYF
clone size: .; J gene: TRBJ1-2; V gene: TRBV9; D gene: .; CDR3 protein: CASSVEFRGNYGYTF
clone size: .; J gene: TRBJ2-7; V gene: TRBV4-2; D gene: TRBD1; CDR3 protein: CASSQKGANEQYF
clone size: .; J gene: TRBJ1-6; V gene: TRBV5-6; D gene: .; CDR3 protein: CASRLRGPGYNSPLHF
clone size: .; J gene: TRBJ2-1; V gene: TRBV2; D gene: TRBD1; CDR3 protein: CASSERDRSFF
clone size: .; J gene: TRBJ2-1; V gene: TRBV5-6; D gene: .; CDR3 protein: CASSFQGYEQFF
clone size: .; J gene: TRBJ1-2; V gene: TRBV6-6; D gene: .; CDR3 protein: CASSRTENYGYTF
clone size: .; J gene: TRBJ1-4; V gene: TRBV4-3; D gene: .; CDR3 protein: CASSQETVRGVEKLFF
clone size: .; J gene: TRBJ2-6; V gene: TRBV5-6; D gene: TRBD1; CDR3 protein: CASSFWTGSGANVLTF
clone size: .; J gene: TRBJ1-2; V gene: TRBV7-6; D gene: .; CDR3 protein: CASSPGRGYGYTF
clone size: .; J gene: TRBJ1-2; V gene: TRBV7-8; D gene: .; CDR3 protein: CASSPNRTGRSNYGYTF
clone size: .; J gene: TRBJ2-5; V gene: TRBV9; D gene: TRBD2; CDR3 protein: CASSVVKVDGRAGETQYF
clone size: .; J gene: TRBJ1-1; V gene: TRBV6-1; D gene: TRBD1; CDR3 protein: CASSEATGVTEAFF
clone size: .; J gene: TRBJ1-1; V gene: TRBV18; D gene: .; CDR3 protein: CASSMTGMNTEAFF
clone size: .; J gene: TRBJ2-7; V gene: TRBV5-6; D gene: .; CDR3 protein: CASSLYQGGFGGIGYEQYF
clone size: .; J gene: TRBJ1-5; V gene: TRBV6-6; D gene: TRBD1; CDR3 protein: CASRAQGGQPQHF
clone size: .; J gene: TRBJ1-4; V gene: TRBV7-9; D gene: .; CDR3 protein: CASSLDVRQANEKLFF
clone size: .; J gene: TRBJ1-3; V gene: TRBV21-1; D gene: .; CDR3 protein: CASSTYSSTGNTIYF
clone size: .; J gene: TRBJ1-6; V gene: TRBV6-1; D gene: .; CDR3 protein: CASSERSRGSPLHF
clone size: .; J gene: TRBJ1-2; V gene: TRBV19; D gene: .; CDR3 protein: CASSSRTAINYGYTF
clone size: .; J gene: TRBJ2-3; V gene: TRBV9; D gene: .; CDR3 protein: CASSQSWPTDTQYF
clone size: .; J gene: TRBJ2-2; V gene: TRBV10-2; D gene: .; CDR3 protein: CASRPRLDTGELFF
clone size: .; J gene: TRBJ1-3; V gene: TRBV6-5; D gene: TRBD1; CDR3 protein: CASRAGTGSGNTIYF
clone size: .; J gene: TRBJ2-3; V gene: TRBV9; D gene: TRBD2; CDR3 protein: CASSVGTSALTDTQYF
clone size: .; J gene: TRBJ2-1; V gene: TRBV7-3; D gene: TRBD2; CDR3 protein: CASSSRSSGRGEQFF
clone size: .; J gene: TRBJ2-1; V gene: TRBV5-1; D gene: TRBD2; CDR3 protein: CASSAGGPYNEQFF
clone size: .; J gene: TRBJ2-7; V gene: TRBV7-2; D gene: .; CDR3 protein: CASSLGSGSYEQYF
clone size: .; J gene: TRBJ1-6; V gene: TRBV4-1; D gene: TRBD1; CDR3 protein: CASSQIGTGDSPLHF
clone size: .; J gene: TRBJ1-6; V gene: TRBV18; D gene: TRBD1; CDR3 protein: CASSPGQENSPLHF
clone size: .; J gene: TRBJ1-1; V gene: TRBV6-1; D gene: .; CDR3 protein: CASSEVRGTTEAFF
clone size: .; J gene: TRBJ1-5; V gene: TRBV18; D gene: TRBD1; CDR3 protein: CASSPRTGENQPQHF
clone size: .; J gene: TRBJ2-3; V gene: TRBV11-3; D gene: .; CDR3 protein: CASRGQLSTDTQYF
clone size: .; J gene: TRBJ1-6; V gene: TRBV6-4; D gene: TRBD1; CDR3 protein: CASRRTGLGNSPLHF
clone size: .; J gene: TRBJ1-1; V gene: TRBV27; D gene: TRBD1; CDR3 protein: CASSLDRTVRVFF
clone size: few; J gene: TRBJ1-1; V gene: TRBV27; D gene: .; CDR3 protein: CASSLGRATEAFF
clone size: .; J gene: TRBJ2-6; V gene: TRBV19; D gene: .; CDR3 protein: CASDRGGGSGANVLTF
clone size: .; J gene: TRBJ2-2; V gene: TRBV10-1; D gene: TRBD2; CDR3 protein: CATRWTSGINTGELFF
clone size: .; J gene: TRBJ2-1; V gene: TRBV11-3; D gene: .; CDR3 protein: CASSLGVGGARKNEQFF
clone size: .; J gene: TRBJ1-3; V gene: TRBV9; D gene: .; CDR3 protein: CASSEPGGAGNTIYF
clone size: once; J gene: TRBJ1-6; V gene: TRBV7-2; D gene: .; CDR3 protein: CASRRGESSSPLHF
clone size: .; J gene: TRBJ1-1; V gene: TRBV19; D gene: .; CDR3 protein: CASSIRQMNTEAFF
clone size: once; J gene: TRBJ2-7; V gene: TRBV28; D gene: TRBD1; CDR3 protein: CASSFIQGTHEQYF
clone size: .; J gene: TRBJ2-2; V gene: TRBV15; D gene: TRBD2; CDR3 protein: CATSRPIAGGELFF
clone size: .; J gene: TRBJ2-5; V gene: TRBV5-1; D gene: TRBD2; CDR3 protein: CASNPGLAGGLQETQYF
clone size: once; J gene: TRBJ2-2; V gene: TRBV30; D gene: .; CDR3 protein: CAWSETLGELFF
clone size: .; J gene: TRBJ1-5; V gene: TRBV14; D gene: .; CDR3 protein: CASSQKLGMPMSNQPQHF
clone size: .; J gene: TRBJ2-7; V gene: TRBV18; D gene: TRBD1; CDR3 protein: CASSPQTGYDYEQYF
clone size: .; J gene: TRBJ2-7; V gene: TRBV11-2; D gene: TRBD1; CDR3 protein: CASSPTRRQTGNEQYF
clone size: .; J gene: TRBJ2-1; V gene: TRBV30; D gene: TRBD2; CDR3 protein: CAWAGTSGSRNEQFF
clone size: .; J gene: TRBJ2-3; V gene: TRBV6-5; D gene: .; CDR3 protein: CASSYSMEADTQYF
clone size: once; J gene: TRBJ2-5; V gene: TRBV7-2; D gene: .; CDR3 protein: CASSLERGETQYF
clone size: .; J gene: TRBJ1-6; V gene: TRBV4-1; D gene: .; CDR3 protein: CASSPRTVGSYNSPLHF